This TCR beta chain is drawn from a study of spatial heterogeneity in lung cancer. On the study more broadly: The mean occurrence of each unique TCR and UMI combination in raw reads exceeded 9.5.

Individual TCR cDNA molecules each bore their own unique molecular identifier. TCRdb ran MiXCR on the 5' RACE reads and lists one entry per CDR3 protein. In the table there are under 14,000 distinct CDR3 sequences, 7.5% to 9% of which are singletons. The CDR3 is made up of 18 amino acids. Germline lookup yields CDR1 DFQATT and CDR2 SNEGSKA (reference sequence). The ends lost 0 bases at V and 4 bases at J; junction bases unmatched: 14. The sample holds many counts of this clonotype. The antigen is unknown. Regarding the study as a whole: In tumors, expanded intratumoral alpha and beta TCR counts tracked mutation counts.

Time point specified: sample taken at primary tumor resection. Tumor, nontumor lung or frozen PBMC supplied whole RNA that was sequenced unsorted. This clonotype was obtained from a female donor with early-stage non-small cell lung cancer. The chain recombines TRBV20-1 with TRBJ1-4, with 7 bases aligning to TRBD1. Sequenced material: lung tumor tissue, taken at surgery. CDR3 DNA: TGCAGTGCTAGAGACGGGATGGGACAGCTCATCCTTAATGAAAAACTGTTTTTT. It specifies CSARDGMGQLILNEKLFF.